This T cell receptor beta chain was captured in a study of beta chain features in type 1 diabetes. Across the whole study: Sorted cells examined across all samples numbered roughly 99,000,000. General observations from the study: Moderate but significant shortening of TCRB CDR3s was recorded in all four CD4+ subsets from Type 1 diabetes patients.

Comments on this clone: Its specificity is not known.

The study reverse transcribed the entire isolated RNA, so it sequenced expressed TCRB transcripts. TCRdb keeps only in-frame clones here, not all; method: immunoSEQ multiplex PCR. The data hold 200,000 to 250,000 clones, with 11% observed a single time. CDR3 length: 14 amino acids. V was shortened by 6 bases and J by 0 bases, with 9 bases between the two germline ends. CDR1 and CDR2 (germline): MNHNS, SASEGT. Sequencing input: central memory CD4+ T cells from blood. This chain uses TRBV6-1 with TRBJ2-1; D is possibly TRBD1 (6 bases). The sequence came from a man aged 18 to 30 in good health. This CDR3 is CASRTGVSYNEQFF. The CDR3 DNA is TGTGCCAGCAGGACAGGAGTCTCCTACAATGAGCAGTTCTTC.